Shown below are 28 T cell receptor beta chains from a single sample sequenced in a study of blood T cell repertoires in COVID-19. Assay used: immunoSEQ multiplex PCR; TCRdb lists only in-frame clones, some missing. The sample carries hundreds of thousands of clones, 82% recorded once. Sequencing was carried out using PBMCs or T cells enriched from blood (not recorded which). The receptors come from a man aged 40-50 years who had been exposed to COVID-19.

This clone has more than one count but fewer than ten. The CDR3 DNA is TGTGCCAGCAGCTTTGGCAGGGGTCAGCCCCAGCATTTT. Encoded protein: CASSFGRGQPQHF. J is TRBJ1-5 and V is TRBV7-9; the D gene is possibly TRBD1 (6 bases). The CDR3 consists of 13 residues. Trimming left V 3 bases short and J 6 bases short, with 9 bases between. The germline V gene encodes CDR1 SEHNR and CDR2 FQNEAQ (reference sequence).

This clone was counted between two and nine times. The chain is built from TRBV29-1 and TRBJ1-2; weak D call: TRBD1 (5 bases). Germline loops: CDR1 SQVTM, CDR2 ANQGSEA. Trimming left V 3 bases short and J 3 bases short, with 11 bases between. This CDR3 spans 13 amino acids. The chain's CDR3 is CSVEGGLDYGYTF. CDR3 DNA: TGCAGCGTTGAGGGGGGATTGGACTATGGCTACACCTTC. Full variable domain (outside the CDR3, taken from reference TRBV29-1 and TRBJ1-2): SAVISQKPSRDICQRGTSLTIQCQVDSQVTMMFWYRQQPGQSLTLIATANQGSEATYESGFVIDKFPISRPNLTFSTLTVSNMSPEDSSIYLCSVEGGLDYGYTFGSGTRLTVV.

The chain joins TRBV24-1 to TRBJ1-2, with TRBD1 identical over 8 bases. CDR1 is KGHDR and CDR2 is SFDVKD in the germline V gene. This CDR3 contains 13 residues. V was pared by 12 bases and J by 5 bases, with 10 bases of the junction left unmatched. The CDR3 sequence: CAASSRQGYGYTF. In nucleotides, the CDR3 is TGTGCCGCTTCTTCTCGACAGGGGTATGGCTACACCTTC.

This clone was recorded a few times. V usage is TRBV5-1 and J usage is TRBJ2-3; D remains ambiguous. Between the trimmed V and J ends, which lost 0 bases and 5 bases, there was a span of 16 bases. Germline V gene lookup returns CDR1 SGHRS and CDR2 YFSETQ. The CDR3 contains 16 residues. The CDR3 protein is CASSLGQGRGLDTQYF. The CDR3 DNA reads as TGCGCCAGCAGCTTGGGCCAAGGTAGAGGATTAGATACGCAGTATTTT.

This clone has only one observation. This specimen includes other DNA sequences encoding the same CDR3. The chain uses TRBV6-5 and TRBJ2-7; 9 bases agree with TRBD1. The CDR3 extends over 14 amino acids. Germline V gene lookup returns CDR1 MNHEY and CDR2 SVGAGI. Trimming took 2 bases from V and 3 from J; bases not matched to a gene: 2. In DNA, the CDR3 is TGTGCCAGCAGTTACGGACAGGGGATCTACGAGCAGTACTTC. It specifies CASSYGQGIYEQYF.

This clone was observed a few times. J is TRBJ2-1 and V is TRBV7-9; TRBD2 matches 13 bases. V shed 4 bases and J 8 bases; nucleotides not matched to a gene: 8. Per the germline V gene, CDR1 is SEHNR and CDR2 is FQNEAQ (reference sequence). The CDR3 runs 16 residues. The CDR3 loop reads CASSYATSGRPDEQFF. The CDR3 region has the DNA TGTGCCAGCAGCTACGCGACTAGCGGGAGGCCAGATGAGCAGTTCTTC.

This clone was seen once. This chain uses TRBV9 with TRBJ1-5; D not resolved. V lost 3 bases to trimming and J lost 0 bases, with 10 bases between them. The CDR3 runs to 15 residues. CDR1 SGDLS and CDR2 YYNGEE come from the germline V gene. The CDR3 region is CASSASGNSNQPQHF. The CDR3 DNA reads TGTGCCAGCAGCGCCTCAGGAAATAGCAATCAGCCCCAGCATTTT.

The rearrangement uses TRBV5-1 and TRBJ1-1; D perhaps matches TRBD1 (6 bases). Trimming removed 6 bases at V and 1 base at J, with 13 bases between. The CDR3 length is 14 residues. The germline CDR1 and CDR2 sequences are SGHRS and YFSETQ. DNA of the CDR3: TGCGCCAGCAACCAGGGGTCCCCGAACACTGAAGCTTTCTTT. This translates into CASNQGSPNTEAFF.

This chain links TRBV29-1 with TRBJ2-3; TRBD2 is a possible D gene (5 bases). The length of the CDR3 is 15 residues. CDR1 and CDR2 from the germline V gene are SQVTM and ANQGSEA. Trimming removed 6 bases at V and 2 bases at J, with 18 bases between. The CDR3 coding sequence is TGCAGCGTCAACCGACTAACCGCCCTCACAGATACGCAGTATTTT. It specifies CSVNRLTALTDTQYF.

V and J are TRBV7-9 and TRBJ2-7; TRBD2 agrees at 11 bases. The CDR3 spans 15 residues. V was clipped by 0 bases and J by 4 bases; unmatched bases: 2. Germline V CDR1 and CDR2: SEHNR, FQNEAQ (reference sequence). The DNA for the CDR3 is TGTGCCAGCAGCTTAGCTAGCGGGAGGGTGTACGAGCAGTACTTC. As protein: CASSLASGRVYEQYF.

V usage is TRBV5-4 and J usage is TRBJ2-3; D is unresolved. The CDR3 is 16 residues long. Trimming pared 3 bases from V and 1 base from J, leaving 15 bases between. Germline V lookup: CDR1 SGHNT, CDR2 YYREEE (reference sequence). In DNA form, the CDR3 reads TGTGCCAGCAGCTCGGCACAGAAACAACGCACAGATACGCAGTATTTT. It encodes CASSSAQKQRTDTQYF.

The rearrangement uses TRBV24-1 and TRBJ1-4, with D possibly TRBD1 on 6 matching bases. The V gene's germline CDR1 is KGHDR and CDR2 SFDVKD. Trimming shortened V by 6 bases and J by 7 bases, and 14 bases separated the two germline ends. The CDR3 has 14 residues. This CDR3 is CATSSATRGEKLFF. Written as DNA, the CDR3 is TGTGCCACCAGTAGCGCAACCAGGGGTGAAAAACTGTTTTTT.

The V and J genes are TRBV5-4 and TRBJ2-1; 12 nucleotides line up with TRBD2. Germline V gene lookup returns CDR1 SGHNT and CDR2 YYREEE (reference sequence). Trimming at V came to 4 bases and at J to 5 bases, leaving 4 bases not matched to a gene. This CDR3 is built from 15 residues. CDR3 bases: TGTGCCAGCAGCCTAGCGGGAGGGCCTAACAATGAGCAGTTCTTC. Encoded protein: CASSLAGGPNNEQFF.

This chain links TRBV19 with TRBJ2-7; maybe TRBD2 (5 bases). CDR1 is LNHDA and CDR2 is SQIVND in the germline V gene (reference sequence). V lost 5 bases and J 2 bases, leaving 13 bases between the germline ends. The CDR3 loop spans 14 amino acids. The CDR3 nucleotides are TGTGCCAGTAGTCCGAGGGTTTCGACCTACGAGCAGTACTTC. It is translated as CASSPRVSTYEQYF.

This chain joins TRBV28 and TRBJ1-2; D may be TRBD1 (6 bases). V was cut by 8 bases and J by 8 bases, with 27 bases left in between. CDR3 length equals 16 residues. CDR1 and CDR2 (germline): MDHEN, SYDVKM. The CDR3 loop reads CASGQKWGRWGGGYTF. In DNA form, the CDR3 reads TGTGCCAGCGGACAGAAATGGGGCAGATGGGGCGGAGGCTACACCTTC.

The count of this clone is one. The J gene is TRBJ1-5, the V gene TRBV19, with a tentative D call TRBD1 (6 bases). CDR3 length: 16 residues. Germline V gene sequence: CDR1 LNHDA, CDR2 SQIVND (reference sequence). V was pared by 5 bases and J by 2 bases, with 16 bases between. This CDR3 is CASSELQGTGNQPQHF. The DNA for the CDR3 is TGTGCCAGTAGTGAACTACAGGGTACTGGCAATCAGCCCCAGCATTTT.

This chain links TRBV27 with TRBJ1-4, with 7 bases lining up with TRBD1. The CDR3 spans 15 residues. V gave up 7 bases and J gave up 7 bases; unmatched junction bases: 12. CDR1 and CDR2 (germline): MNHEY, SMNVEV (reference sequence). The DNA of the CDR3 is TGTGCCAGCACGTCAGGGGGAAGGAAGGGTGAAAAACTGTTTTTT. Translated, it gives CASTSGGRKGEKLFF.

The V gene is TRBV6-5, the J gene TRBJ1-1; D perhaps matches TRBD1 (5 bases). This CDR3 comprises 15 residues. Germline assignment: CDR1 MNHEY and CDR2 SVGAGI. The ends were cut back, 0 bases at V and 8 bases at J, with 16 bases in the middle. The CDR3 sequence: CASSYSTSAGSEAFF. The CDR3 coding sequence is TGTGCCAGCAGTTACTCGACATCGGCAGGGTCGGAAGCTTTCTTT.

This CDR3 is CASSDKSYGYTF. The CDR3 DNA follows: TGTGCCAGCAGTGACAAGAGCTATGGCTACACCTTC. The chain joins TRBV2 to TRBJ1-2; no clear D. Trimming pared 3 bases from V and 4 bases from J, leaving 6 bases between. CDR3 length: 12 residues. In germline, CDR1 is SNHLY, CDR2 FYNNEI.

This chain connects TRBV27 to TRBJ1-2; 9 nucleotides agree with TRBD1. The CDR3 runs to 16 residues. The germline V gene has CDR1 MNHEY and CDR2 SMNVEV (reference sequence). V lost 5 bases to trimming and J lost 8 bases; unmatched junction nucleotides: 15. The CDR3 sequence is CASSPGTGPTFEGYTF. The CDR3 coding sequence is TGTGCCAGCAGTCCTGGGACAGGGCCCACCTTCGAGGGCTACACCTTC.

This rearrangement joins TRBV19 to TRBJ2-5, with D hard to call. Trimming pared 8 bases from V and 5 bases from J, leaving 21 bases between. The CDR3 covers 15 residues. Germline V gene data show CDR1 as LNHDA and CDR2 as SQIVND (reference sequence). CDR3 nucleotide sequence: TGTGCCAGTTCGGCGCTTGGGCATACACCCGAGACCCAGTACTTC. Residues: CASSALGHTPETQYF.

The V call is TRBV7-9, the J call TRBJ1-1; D uncertain. The V gene's germline CDR1 is SEHNR and CDR2 FQNEAQ (reference sequence). V shed 0 bases and J shed 5 bases, with 13 bases lying between them. This CDR3 region has 15 residues. The CDR3 DNA follows: TGTGCCAGCAGCTTAGCGGGTGCCACGGGGACTGAAGCTTTCTTT. Translated: CASSLAGATGTEAFF.

The V gene is TRBV21-1, the J gene TRBJ2-7; the table names TRBD2, a call not compared with the DNA. TRBV21-1 is marked as a pseudogene. This CDR3 has 17 amino acids. The CDR3 DNA reads TGTGCCAGCAGCCGTCGGACGGGAGAGAGGAGCTCCTACGAGCAGTACTTC. This translates into CASSRRTGERSSYEQYF.

This clone was found a few times. The genes are TRBV6-5 and TRBJ2-7; 9 bases are shared with TRBD2. CDR3 length: 14 amino acids. The germline gives CDR1 MNHEY, CDR2 SVGAGI. V shed 7 bases, J shed 4 bases, and the junction held 8 bases outside the gene matches. CDR3 sequence (DNA): TGTGCCAGCACCAGAGGACTAGCGATTTACGAGCAGTACTTC. Translation gives CASTRGLAIYEQYF.

The chain recombines TRBV13 with TRBJ1-1, with TRBD1 matching over 9 bases. Germline V CDR1 and CDR2: PRHDT, FYEKMQ (reference sequence). The V segment lost 5 bases and the J segment 3 bases; nucleotides outside the gene matches: 7. The CDR3 is 15 amino acids. The CDR3 loop reads CASSPQQGAYTEAFF. The CDR3 nucleotides read TGTGCCAGCAGCCCACAACAGGGGGCGTACACTGAAGCTTTCTTT.

The V call is TRBV4-1, the J call TRBJ1-1, with D maybe TRBD1 (5 bases). The CDR3 is 16 amino acids. Germline assignment: CDR1 MGHRA and CDR2 YSYEKL. V lost 7 bases and J 2 bases, leaving 20 bases between the germline ends. CDR3: CASKWGRESSNTEAFF. The CDR3 DNA reads TGCGCCAGCAAATGGGGCAGAGAGTCTTCCAACACTGAAGCTTTCTTT.

The V and J genes are TRBV20-1 and TRBJ2-1, with D unresolved. This CDR3 is 11 amino acids long. V lost 6 bases and J lost 10, with 13 bases in between. The germline V gene encodes CDR1 DFQATT and CDR2 SNEGSKA (reference sequence). CDR3 DNA sequence: TGCAGTGCCCGTACACACACAGAGCAGTTCTTC. Encoded protein: CSARTHTEQFF.

Notes on this clone: Additional DNA sequences in this sample encode the identical CDR3. The CDR3 nucleotides read TGTGCCAGCAGTCCTAGCGGGTCCTACGAGCAGTACTTC. Amino acids: CASSPSGSYEQYF. The chain joins TRBV27 to TRBJ2-7; 8 bases agree with TRBD2. Trimming took 5 bases from V and 1 from J; bases not matched to a gene: 1. The CDR3 runs to 13 residues. Per the germline V gene, CDR1 is MNHEY and CDR2 is SMNVEV (reference sequence).